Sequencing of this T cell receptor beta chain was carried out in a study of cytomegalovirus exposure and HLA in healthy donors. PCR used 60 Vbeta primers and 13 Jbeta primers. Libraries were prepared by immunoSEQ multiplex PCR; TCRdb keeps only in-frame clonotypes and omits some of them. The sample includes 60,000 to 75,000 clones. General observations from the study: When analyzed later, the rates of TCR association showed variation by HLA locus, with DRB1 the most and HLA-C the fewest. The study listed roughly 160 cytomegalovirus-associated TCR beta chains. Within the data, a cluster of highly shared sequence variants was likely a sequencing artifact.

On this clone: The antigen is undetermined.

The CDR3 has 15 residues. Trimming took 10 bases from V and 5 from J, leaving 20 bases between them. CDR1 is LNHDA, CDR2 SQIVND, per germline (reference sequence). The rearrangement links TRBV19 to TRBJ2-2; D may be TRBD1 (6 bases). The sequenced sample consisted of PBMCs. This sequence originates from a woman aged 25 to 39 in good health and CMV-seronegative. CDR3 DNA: TGTGCCACCTCTGGGGGCCCCCGGGAAACCGGGGAGCTGTTTTTT. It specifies CATSGGPRETGELFF.